These 28 T cell receptor beta chains share one sample of origin, sequenced in a study of blood T cell repertoires in COVID-19. Data came from immunoSEQ multiplex PCR; TCRdb stores just in-frame clones and leaves some out. The sample lists roughly 33,000 clones; just over 85% were seen once. Specimen: peripheral blood. These receptors originate from a human donor in a cohort sampled during active COVID-19.

CDR3 protein: CASSLDTGQGTYNEQFF. As DNA, the CDR3 is TGTGCCAGCAGCTTGGACACGGGACAGGGGACCTACAATGAGCAGTTCTTC. The chain is built from TRBV5-5 and TRBJ2-1; 10 bases line up with TRBD1. J lost 2 bases, V lost 0 bases, and 5 bases had no gene match. The CDR3 has 17 amino acids. Germline values: CDR1 SGHKS, CDR2 YYEKEE (reference sequence).

The chain has TRBV11-3 and TRBJ2-2; possible D gene TRBD1, 6 bases. Germline V CDR1 and CDR2: SGHNT, YENEEA. V was clipped by 0 bases and J by 5 bases, with 10 bases between them. This CDR3 region has 15 residues. Here the CDR3 reads CASSLDTQGTGELFF. CDR3 sequence (DNA): TGTGCCAGCAGCTTAGACACACAGGGTACCGGGGAGCTGTTTTTT.

This chain connects TRBV4-1 to TRBJ1-5, with D hard to call. The V end was cut by 0 bases, the J end by 1 base, with 7 bases between. This CDR3 region has 15 residues. Germline CDR1 MGHRA, CDR2 YSYEKL. The CDR3 spells CASSQEFPSNQPQHF. In nucleotides, the CDR3 is TGCGCCAGCAGCCAAGAATTCCCAAGCAATCAGCCCCAGCATTTT.

The CDR3 here is CASSQGGVSTDTQYF. CDR3 in DNA: TGTGCCAGCAGCCAAGGGGGAGTGAGCACAGATACGCAGTATTTT. The chain combines TRBV4-2 with TRBJ2-3, with D tentatively TRBD2 (5 bases). Germline loops: CDR1 LGHNA, CDR2 YNFKEQ. The CDR3 runs 15 residues. Trimming left V 1 base short and J 0 bases short, with 8 bases between.

V gene TRBV11-2 combines with J gene TRBJ2-7; 9 nucleotides agree with TRBD1. This CDR3 region has 15 residues. Looked up from germline, CDR1 is SGHAT and CDR2 is FQNNGV. Trimming cost V 1 base and J 3 bases; bases outside gene matches: 4. The CDR3 sequence: CASSLGQGVVYEQYF. Written as DNA, the CDR3 is TGTGCCAGCAGCTTAGGACAGGGGGTAGTCTACGAGCAGTACTTC. Combining the CDR3 with reference TRBV11-2 and TRBJ2-7 gives the whole variable domain EAGVAQSPRYKIIEKRQSVAFWCNPISGHATLYWYQQILGQGPKLLIQFQNNGVVDDSQLPKDRFSAERLKGVDSTLKIQPAKLEDSAVYLCASSLGQGVVYEQYFGPGTRLTVT.

The chain uses TRBV11-2 and TRBJ2-7; TRBD2 agrees at 7 bases. The CDR3 runs to 15 residues. The V and J ends lost 3 bases and 5 bases, in that order; junction bases with no gene match: 10. Germline lookup yields CDR1 SGHAT and CDR2 FQNNGV. The DNA of the CDR3 is TGTGCCAGCAGCTTTTCCAATCTAGCGGCCGACGAGCAGTACTTC. It encodes CASSFSNLAADEQYF.

This chain uses TRBV11-3 with TRBJ2-3; 7 nucleotides agree with TRBD2. The length of the CDR3 is 17 residues. The trim removed 5 bases at V and 1 base at J, leaving 12 bases unmatched. Looked up from germline, CDR1 is SGHNT and CDR2 is YENEEA. The CDR3 DNA reads as TGTGCCAGCAGCCCATCCCATTTCACTAGCGGCACAGATACGCAGTATTTT. Translating it yields CASSPSHFTSGTDTQYF.

This clone was observed a single time. The gene calls are TRBV14 and TRBJ1-3, with a weak D call TRBD1 (5 bases). This CDR3 has 20 residues. Germline CDR1 reads SGHDN; CDR2 reads FVKESK. Trimming took off 0 bases at V and 4 bases at J, with 25 bases between the two ends. The CDR3 DNA reads as TGTGCCAGCAGCCAAGATTCCAGGACAAGGGATGTCCGTCCAGGAAACACCATATATTTT. This gives the protein CASSQDSRTRDVRPGNTIYF.

V gene TRBV24-1 combines with J gene TRBJ1-2, with 9 bases identical to TRBD1. The CDR3 contains 17 residues. CDR1 is KGHDR and CDR2 is SFDVKD in the germline V gene. J gave up 2 bases and V 7 bases, and 13 bases lay outside the gene matches. CDR3 loop: CATRGPALGTGNYGYTF. CDR3 coding DNA: TGTGCCACCAGAGGGCCAGCCCTCGGGACAGGGAACTATGGCTACACCTTC.

Only one count was recorded for this clone. The chain employs TRBV19 and TRBJ2-3, with 7 bases identical to TRBD2. This CDR3 comprises 16 residues. Looked up from germline, CDR1 is LNHDA and CDR2 is SQIVND (reference sequence). Trimming took 5 bases from V and 5 from J; bases not matched to a gene: 13. The CDR3 region is CASSSERGERGDTQYF. For the CDR3, the DNA is TGTGCCAGTAGTTCAGAGCGGGGAGAAAGGGGAGATACGCAGTATTTT.

The chain employs TRBV9 and TRBJ2-3, with 12 bases fitting TRBD2. CDR3 length: 16 residues. Germline V gene sequence: CDR1 SGDLS, CDR2 YYNGEE. V dropped 3 bases and J dropped 7; count of bases not matched to a gene: 9. DNA of the CDR3: TGTGCCAGCAGCGAAACTAGCGGGAGGTTACTTAATACGCAGTATTTT. It encodes CASSETSGRLLNTQYF.

Comment on this clone: The same CDR3 can be traced to other DNA sequences in this sample. CDR3 DNA sequence: TGTGCCAGCAGCCCAGCCTACGAGCAGTACTTC. Translated, it gives CASSPAYEQYF. This rearrangement joins TRBV11-2 to TRBJ2-7, with unresolved D. Germline CDR1 and CDR2: SGHAT and FQNNGV. V was trimmed by 5 bases and J by 2 bases, leaving 4 bases between them. The CDR3 covers 11 residues. Full variable domain (rest looked up from reference TRBV11-2 and TRBJ2-7): EAGVAQSPRYKIIEKRQSVAFWCNPISGHATLYWYQQILGQGPKLLIQFQNNGVVDDSQLPKDRFSAERLKGVDSTLKIQPAKLEDSAVYLCASSPAYEQYFGPGTRLTVT.

This rearrangement joins TRBV9 to TRBJ2-5; tentative D call: TRBD1 (7 bases). The CDR3 spans 18 residues. Germline CDR1 and CDR2: SGDLS and YYNGEE. Trimming stripped 4 bases from V and 5 bases from J, with 27 bases between. The CDR3 coding sequence is TGTGCCAGCAGCAGACAGGGCGGGGCTGTCAGGGGTCGGGAGACCCAGTACTTC. Its protein product is CASSRQGGAVRGRETQYF. The full variable domain, its missing parts supplied by reference TRBV9 and TRBJ2-5, is DSGVTQTPKHLITATGQRVTLRCSPRSGDLSVYWYQQSLDQGLQFLIQYYNGEERAKGNILERFSAQQFPDLHSELNLSSLELGDSALYFCASSRQGGAVRGRETQYFGPGTRLLVL.

The rearrangement links TRBV5-1 to TRBJ2-3; D is possibly TRBD1 (6 bases). V lost 1 base and J 2 bases, leaving 11 bases between the germline ends. This CDR3 has 15 amino acids. The germline V gene has CDR1 SGHRS and CDR2 YFSETQ. CDR3 in amino acids: CASSLNGQITDTQYF. The CDR3 bases are TGCGCCAGCAGCTTGAATGGACAGATCACAGATACGCAGTATTTT.

This clone was observed a single time. The CDR3 protein is CASSFRGLIKNTQYF. CDR3 nucleotides: TGTGCCAGCAGTTTTCGGGGACTAATCAAGAATACGCAGTATTTT. This rearrangement joins TRBV27 to TRBJ2-3, with 7 positions matching TRBD2. The CDR3 spans 15 residues. CDR1 MNHEY and CDR2 SMNVEV come from the germline V gene (reference sequence). Germline trimming cut 3 bases from V and 7 bases from J; bases unmatched to any gene: 10.

The J gene is TRBJ1-3, the V gene TRBV25-1; no definite D call. Germline CDR1 MGHDK, CDR2 SYGVNS. V was cut by 1 base and J by 4 bases, with 14 bases left in between. The CDR3 consists of 16 residues. The CDR3 spells CASSESRESRGNTIYF. The CDR3 DNA follows: TGTGCCAGCAGTGAATCTCGGGAATCCAGGGGAAACACCATATATTTT.

The chain carries TRBV19 and TRBJ1-5; 9 positions match TRBD1. In germline, CDR1 is LNHDA, CDR2 SQIVND (reference sequence). V dropped 1 base and J dropped 6; count of bases not matched to a gene: 4. CDR3 size: 15 residues. The DNA for the CDR3 is TGTGCCAGTAGTATAGTACAGGGGGCGTCTCAGCCCCAGCATTTT. Amino acids: CASSIVQGASQPQHF. Variable domain in full (rest from reference TRBV19 and TRBJ1-5): DGGITQSPKYLFRKEGQNVTLSCEQNLNHDAMYWYRQDPGQGLRLIYYSQIVNDFQKGDIAEGYSVSREKKESFPLTVTSAQKNPTAFYLCASSIVQGASQPQHFGDGTRLSIL.

This sequence joins TRBV5-1 and TRBJ2-1; 15 bases are a match to TRBD2. The trim removed 0 bases at V and 0 bases at J, leaving 4 bases unmatched. The CDR3 runs to 19 residues. Germline CDR1 SGHRS, CDR2 YFSETQ. The DNA for the CDR3 is TGCGCCAGCAGCTTGGAGGGACTAGCGGGGGGTACCTCCTACAATGAGCAGTTCTTC. Encoded protein: CASSLEGLAGGTSYNEQFF.

This chain links TRBV9 with TRBJ1-6; 7 bases agree with TRBD1. V gave up 0 bases and J gave up 9 bases; unmatched junction bases: 12. The germline CDR1 and CDR2 sequences are SGDLS and YYNGEE. The CDR3 is made up of 17 amino acids. The chain's CDR3 is CASSVGDRPFFSSPLHF. Here the CDR3 DNA reads TGTGCCAGCAGCGTAGGGGACAGACCTTTTTTTAGTTCACCCCTCCACTTT.

The J gene is TRBJ2-1, the V gene TRBV6-4, with 9 bases that match TRBD2. The CDR3 extends over 14 amino acids. CDR1 is MRHNA and CDR2 is SNTAGT in the germline V gene. The V and J ends lost 6 bases and 4 bases, in that order; junction bases with no gene match: 4. The CDR3 loop reads CASRPSGTYNEQFF. The CDR3 DNA reads TGTGCCAGCAGACCTAGCGGGACTTACAATGAGCAGTTCTTC.

The chain joins TRBV6-5 to TRBJ2-1, with D possibly being TRBD1 (6 bases). Per germline, CDR1 MNHEY and CDR2 SVGAGI. V was cut by 5 bases and J by 13 bases, with 21 bases left in between. The CDR3 has 14 residues. CDR3 sequence (DNA): TGTGCCAGCAGTCCTCGAGGGACACCCCCCGTTCAGTTCTTC. Protein product: CASSPRGTPPVQFF.

The V and J genes are TRBV5-4 and TRBJ2-5, with TRBD2 as a possible D gene (5 bases). Germline V CDR1 and CDR2: SGHNT, YYREEE (reference sequence). The length of the CDR3 is 13 residues. V was trimmed by 0 bases and J by 7 bases, leaving 10 bases between them. The CDR3 DNA sequence: TGTGCCAGCAGCTTGGGCGTGGAGGTGACCCAGTACTTC. Translating it yields CASSLGVEVTQYF.

The gene calls are TRBV7-9 and TRBJ2-7, with D possibly matching TRBD1 (6 bases). The germline V and J ends were trimmed by 0 bases and 5 bases, with 17 bases remaining between them. The CDR3 loop spans 16 amino acids. The germline V gene encodes CDR1 SEHNR and CDR2 FQNEAQ (reference sequence). The CDR3 DNA follows: TGTGCCAGCAGCTTAGCTACAGGGTGGGAAGGTAACGAGCAGTACTTC. Protein: CASSLATGWEGNEQYF.

This chain joins TRBV5-6 and TRBJ1-5; 8 nucleotides line up with TRBD1. Losses at the gene ends were 4 bases for V and 3 bases for J; bases not matched to a gene: 6. Germline V gene data show CDR1 as SGHDT and CDR2 as YYEEEE. The CDR3 runs 15 residues. CDR3 nucleotides: TGTGCCAGCAGCCGTGGGACAGGCCCCAATCAGCCCCAGCATTTT. This sequence encodes CASSRGTGPNQPQHF.

The chain links TRBV9 to TRBJ1-2, with D possibly being TRBD1 (6 bases). Germline V CDR1 and CDR2: SGDLS, YYNGEE. V dropped 4 bases and J dropped 6 bases, with 22 bases sitting between them. CDR3 length: 16 amino acids. CDR3 in DNA: TGTGCCAGCAGCTATAGGGGGTTGGGCGCCCTTCATGGCTACACCTTC. Its protein is CASSYRGLGALHGYTF.

CDR3 nucleotide sequence: TGCAGCGTTGAAGATCCTAGGGGCCAACTCTATGGCTACACCTTC. Residues: CSVEDPRGQLYGYTF. The chain uses TRBV29-1 and TRBJ1-2; D possibly corresponds to TRBD1 (5 bases). Between the trimmed V and J ends, which lost 0 bases and 4 bases, there was a span of 15 bases. This CDR3 comprises 15 residues. From germline, CDR1 is SQVTM and CDR2 ANQGSEA. Full variable domain (rest looked up from reference TRBV29-1 and TRBJ1-2): SAVISQKPSRDICQRGTSLTIQCQVDSQVTMMFWYRQQPGQSLTLIATANQGSEATYESGFVIDKFPISRPNLTFSTLTVSNMSPEDSSIYLCSVEDPRGQLYGYTFGSGTRLTVV.

The chain has TRBV7-9 and TRBJ2-6; TRBD2 aligns across 7 bases. CDR3 length: 16 amino acids. Trimming removed 4 bases from V and 0 bases from J; junction bases left unmatched: 3. Germline loops: CDR1 SEHNR, CDR2 FQNEAQ (reference sequence). The CDR3 DNA is TGTGCCAGCAGCTACTCGGGGGGCTCTGGGGCCAACGTCCTGACTTTC. Protein sequence: CASSYSGGSGANVLTF.

CDR3 DNA sequence: TGTGCCAGTAGCCCCATCCTAGCACTAGCCGCCTACAATGAGCAGTTCTTC. The encoded protein is CASSPILALAAYNEQFF. V is TRBV19 and J is TRBJ2-1, with a weak D call TRBD2 (6 bases). Per the germline V gene, CDR1 is LNHDA and CDR2 is SQIVND (reference sequence). This CDR3 has 17 amino acids. With 6 bases removed from V and 2 bases from J, the gap between germline ends came to 20 bases.